Listed below are T cell receptor beta chains from one sample, sequenced in a study of blood T cell repertoires in COVID-19. The protocol was immunoSEQ multiplex PCR, while the TCRdb copy is restricted to in-frame clones and leaves out a portion. The table includes 60,000 to 85,000 clones, 87% detected once. Input material: peripheral blood. These receptors were obtained from a woman between 50 and 59 years old with COVID-19, enrolled during active disease. CDR3s include the opening cysteine and the closing phenylalanine or tryptophan. D genes are given only for firm matches. Rows give clone size only sometimes, using once, few, many, or a class for an expanded clone.

12	TRBD1	TRBJ2-5	NA	TRBV6-5	TGTGCCAGCGGCAGGGGGTTGGAGACCCAGTACTTC	CASGRGLETQYF
12	NA	TRBJ2-2	NA	TRBV25-1	TGTGCCAGCAGTCCAACTTACCGGGAGCTGTTTTTT	CASSPTYRELFF
14	TRBD2	TRBJ2-7	NA	TRBV29-1	TGCAGCGCCTTACCCGGGACTAGCGGACCTAATGATCTCTTC	CSALPGTSGPNDLF
15	NA	TRBJ2-1	NA	TRBV5-1	TGCGCCAGCAGCTCCCAATGGGGAGGAGGGCGCGAGCAGTTCTTC	CASSSQWGGGREQFF
14	TRBD2	TRBJ2-7	NA	TRBV5-4	TGTGCCAGCAGCGGTAAAAGCGGGAGCAACGAGCAGTACTTC	CASSGKSGSNEQYF
15	TRBD2	TRBJ2-7	NA	TRBV4-3	TGCGCCAGCAGCCAAGATTCTAGCGGGTACGATGAGCAGTACTTC	CASSQDSSGYDEQYF
14	TRBD2	TRBJ2-1	NA	TRBV11-2	TGTGCCAGCAGCTGGCGTACTAGCGGCCATGAGCAGTTCTTC	CASSWRTSGHEQFF
16	TRBD2	TRBJ2-1	NA	TRBV19	TGTGCCAGTAGTATCCTAGCGGGAGGATCCTACAATGAGCAGTTCTTC	CASSILAGGSYNEQFF
16	TRBD1	TRBJ1-2	NA	TRBV28	TGTGCCACAGGATATGTGACAGGGGGGTCTAGCTATGGCTACACCTTC	CATGYVTGGSSYGYTF
13	NA	TRBJ1-4	NA	TRBV7-9	TGTGCCAGCAGTCCTCCAGGGGTTGAAAAACTGTTTTTT	CASSPPGVEKLFF
19	TRBD2	TRBJ2-2	NA	TRBV15	TGTGCCACCAGCAGAGATCACGTAGCGGGAGACCTGGGAACCGGGGAGCTGTTTTTT	CATSRDHVAGDLGTGELFF
13	TRBD1	TRBJ1-2	once	TRBV29-1	TGCAGCGTGGGGGTTACAGGGGGCAGGGGCTACACCTTC	CSVGVTGGRGYTF
18	NA	TRBJ2-1	NA	TRBV28	TGTGCCAGCAGCTCACCCCGGGACTCCTCGAACTCCTACAATGAGCAGTTCTTC	CASSSPRDSSNSYNEQFF
13	NA	TRBJ2-5	NA	TRBV15	TGTGCCACCAGCAGGGCTAGCAGAGAGACCCAGTACTTC	CATSRASRETQYF
12	TRBD1	TRBJ2-7	NA	TRBV30	TGTGCCTGGAGTGCAGGGGGCTACGAGCAGTACTTC	CAWSAGGYEQYF
20	TRBD2	TRBJ2-2	NA	TRBV4-1	TGCGCCAGCAGCCACTTAAGAGCGGGGGCGGTGGATACGAACACCGGGGAGCTGTTTTTT	CASSHLRAGAVDTNTGELFF
13	TRBD1	TRBJ2-5	NA	TRBV5-1	TGCGCCAGCAGCTTCCAGGGGGAAGAGACCCAGTACTTC	CASSFQGEETQYF
13	NA	TRBJ1-2	few	TRBV7-3	TGTGCCAGCAGCTCCGACAGGTTGGATGGCTACACCTTC	CASSSDRLDGYTF
13	TRBD1	TRBJ1-2	few	TRBV7-9	TGTGCCAGCAGCTACAGGGGGTATTATGGCTACACCTTC	CASSYRGYYGYTF
14	NA	TRBJ1-6	few	TRBV6-5	TGTGCCAGCAGTACCGACGCCGGGATTGGACCCCTCCACTTT	CASSTDAGIGPLHF
13	TRBD2	TRBJ2-7	NA	TRBV10-1	TGCGCCAGCCGGACGGGAGGGCCCCACGAGCAGTACTTC	CASRTGGPHEQYF
14	TRBD1	TRBJ1-5	NA	TRBV27	TGTGCCAGCAGTTCCCACAGGGGGCATCAGCCCCAGCATTTT	CASSSHRGHQPQHF
13	NA	TRBJ1-1	NA	TRBV12-5	TGTGCTAGTGGCCTCGGAGGGAACACTGAAGCTTTCTTT	CASGLGGNTEAFF
14	NA	TRBJ1-2	NA	TRBV28	TGTGCCAGCAGCCAACCGGGGGGATTCGTTGGCTACACCTTC	CASSQPGGFVGYTF